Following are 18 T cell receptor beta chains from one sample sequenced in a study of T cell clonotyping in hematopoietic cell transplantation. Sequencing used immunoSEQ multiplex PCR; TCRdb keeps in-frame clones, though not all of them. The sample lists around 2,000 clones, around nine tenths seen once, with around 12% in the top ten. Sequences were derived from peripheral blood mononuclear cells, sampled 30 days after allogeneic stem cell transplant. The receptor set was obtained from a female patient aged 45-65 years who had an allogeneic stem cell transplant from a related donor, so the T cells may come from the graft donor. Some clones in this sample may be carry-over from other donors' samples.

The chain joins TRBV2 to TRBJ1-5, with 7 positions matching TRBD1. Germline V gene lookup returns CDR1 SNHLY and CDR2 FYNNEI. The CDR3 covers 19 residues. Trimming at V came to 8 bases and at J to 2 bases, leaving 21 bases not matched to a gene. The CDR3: CASADRVWASIRGNQPQHF. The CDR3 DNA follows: TGTGCCAGCGCAGACAGGGTTTGGGCCTCAATACGGGGCAATCAGCCCCAGCATTTT.

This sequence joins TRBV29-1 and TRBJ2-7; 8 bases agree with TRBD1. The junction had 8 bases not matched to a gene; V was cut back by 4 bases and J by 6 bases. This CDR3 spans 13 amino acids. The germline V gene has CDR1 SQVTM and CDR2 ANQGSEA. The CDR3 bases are TGCAGCGTTGTGGTGACAGGGGTCCGCGAGCAGTACTTC. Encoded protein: CSVVVTGVREQYF.

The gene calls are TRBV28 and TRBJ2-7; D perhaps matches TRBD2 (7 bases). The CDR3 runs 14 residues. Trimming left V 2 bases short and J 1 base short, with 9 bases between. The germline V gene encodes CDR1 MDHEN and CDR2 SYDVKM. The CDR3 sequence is CASSLGGASYEQYF. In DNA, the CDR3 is TGTGCCAGCAGTTTAGGGGGGGCATCCTACGAGCAGTACTTC.

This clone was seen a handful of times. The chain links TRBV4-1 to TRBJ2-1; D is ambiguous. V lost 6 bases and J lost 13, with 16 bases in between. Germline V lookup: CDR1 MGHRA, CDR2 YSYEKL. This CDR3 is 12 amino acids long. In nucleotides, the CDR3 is TGCGCCAGCAGGGGGTATAAGGGCCATCAGTTCTTC. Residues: CASRGYKGHQFF.

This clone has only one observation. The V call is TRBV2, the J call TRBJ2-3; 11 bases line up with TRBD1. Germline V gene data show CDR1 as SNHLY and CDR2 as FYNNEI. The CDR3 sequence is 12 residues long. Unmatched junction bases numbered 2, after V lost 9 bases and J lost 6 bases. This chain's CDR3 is CASRDRGDTQYF. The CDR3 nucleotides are TGTGCCAGTCGGGACAGGGGGGATACGCAGTATTTT.

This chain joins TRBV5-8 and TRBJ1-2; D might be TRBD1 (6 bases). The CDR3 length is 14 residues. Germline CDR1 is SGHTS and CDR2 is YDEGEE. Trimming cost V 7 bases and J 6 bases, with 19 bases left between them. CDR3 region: CASLDLWGADGYTF. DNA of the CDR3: TGTGCCAGCCTTGATCTCTGGGGGGCAGATGGCTACACCTTC.

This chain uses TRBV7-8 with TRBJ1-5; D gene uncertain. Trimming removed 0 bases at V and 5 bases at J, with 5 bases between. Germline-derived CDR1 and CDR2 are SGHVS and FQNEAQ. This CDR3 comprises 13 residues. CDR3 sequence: CASSLALYQPQHF. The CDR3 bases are TGTGCCAGCAGCTTAGCGCTGTATCAGCCCCAGCATTTT.

The CDR3 DNA reads as TGTGCCAGCAGCTTACAGGGAGGAGACGGCTACACCTTC. It codes for CASSLQGGDGYTF. The chain links TRBV7-9 to TRBJ1-2; perhaps TRBD1 as D (5 bases). Germline CDR1 and CDR2: SEHNR and FQNEAQ (reference sequence). Deletions cut 2 bases from V and 8 bases from J, with 12 bases between. The CDR3 sequence is 13 residues long.

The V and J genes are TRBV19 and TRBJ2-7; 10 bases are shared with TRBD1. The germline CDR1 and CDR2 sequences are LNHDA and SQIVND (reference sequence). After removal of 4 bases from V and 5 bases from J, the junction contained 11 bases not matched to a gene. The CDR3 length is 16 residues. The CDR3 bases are TGTGCCAGTAGTAGTATGGGACAGGGGATTTTTGACGAGCAGTACTTC. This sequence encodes CASSSMGQGIFDEQYF.

Here the CDR3 DNA reads TGTGCCAGCAGCTTCCCGAACACTGAAGCTTTCTTT. This codes for CASSFPNTEAFF. This chain joins TRBV7-8 and TRBJ1-1; D gene unclear. Germline V gene lookup returns CDR1 SGHVS and CDR2 FQNEAQ. The V gene lost 3 bases and the J gene lost 1 base, with 3 bases spanning the gap. This CDR3 is built from 12 residues.

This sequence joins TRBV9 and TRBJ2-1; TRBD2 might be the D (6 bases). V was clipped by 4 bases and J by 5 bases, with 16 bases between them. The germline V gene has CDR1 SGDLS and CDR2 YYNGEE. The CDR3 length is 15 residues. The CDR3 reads CASSYAGLLHNEQFF. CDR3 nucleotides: TGTGCCAGCAGCTATGCGGGACTCCTTCACAATGAGCAGTTCTTC.

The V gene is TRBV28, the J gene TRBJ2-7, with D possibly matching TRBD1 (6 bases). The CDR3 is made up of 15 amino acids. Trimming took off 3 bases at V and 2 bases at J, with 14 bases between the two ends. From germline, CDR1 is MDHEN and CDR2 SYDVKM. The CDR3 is CASSLTDRTTYEQYF. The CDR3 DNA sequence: TGTGCCAGCAGTTTGACTGACAGGACCACCTACGAGCAGTACTTC.

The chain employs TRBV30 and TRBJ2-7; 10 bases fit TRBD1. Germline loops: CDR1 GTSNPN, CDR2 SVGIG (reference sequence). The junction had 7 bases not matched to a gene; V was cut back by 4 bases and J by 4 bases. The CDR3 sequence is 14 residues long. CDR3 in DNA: TGTGCCTGGACCCTAGGACAGGGGGGATACGAGCAGTACTTC. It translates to CAWTLGQGGYEQYF.

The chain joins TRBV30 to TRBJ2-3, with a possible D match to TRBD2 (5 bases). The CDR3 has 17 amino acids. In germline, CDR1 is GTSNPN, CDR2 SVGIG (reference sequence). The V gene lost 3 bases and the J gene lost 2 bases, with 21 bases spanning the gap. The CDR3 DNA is TGTGCCTGGAGACACGAGCCGGACTCAGAAAACACAGATACGCAGTATTTT. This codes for CAWRHEPDSENTDTQYF.

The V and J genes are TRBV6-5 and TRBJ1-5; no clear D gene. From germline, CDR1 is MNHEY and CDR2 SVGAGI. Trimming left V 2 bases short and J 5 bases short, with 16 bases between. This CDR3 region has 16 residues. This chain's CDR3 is CASSYRIPPSDQPQHF. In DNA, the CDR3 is TGTGCCAGCAGTTACCGAATACCCCCTTCCGATCAGCCCCAGCATTTT.

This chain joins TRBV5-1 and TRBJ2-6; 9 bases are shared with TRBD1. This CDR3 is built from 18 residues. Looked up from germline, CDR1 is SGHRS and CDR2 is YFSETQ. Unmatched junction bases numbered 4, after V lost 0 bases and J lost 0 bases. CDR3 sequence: CASSLVGQGVSGANVLTF. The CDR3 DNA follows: TGCGCCAGCAGCTTGGTGGGACAGGGAGTCTCTGGGGCCAACGTCCTGACTTTC.

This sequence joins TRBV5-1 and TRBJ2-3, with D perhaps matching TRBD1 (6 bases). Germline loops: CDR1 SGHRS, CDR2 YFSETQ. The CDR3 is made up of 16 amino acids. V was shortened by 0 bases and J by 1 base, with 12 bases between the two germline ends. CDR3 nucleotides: TGCGCCAGCAGCTTGGACAGGGCGAGGGGCACAGATACGCAGTATTTT. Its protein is CASSLDRARGTDTQYF.

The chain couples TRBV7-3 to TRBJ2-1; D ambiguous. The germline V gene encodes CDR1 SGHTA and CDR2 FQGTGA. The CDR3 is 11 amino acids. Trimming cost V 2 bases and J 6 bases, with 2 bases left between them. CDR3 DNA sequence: TGTGCCAGCAGCTTACTCAATGAGCAGTTCTTC. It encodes CASSLLNEQFF.